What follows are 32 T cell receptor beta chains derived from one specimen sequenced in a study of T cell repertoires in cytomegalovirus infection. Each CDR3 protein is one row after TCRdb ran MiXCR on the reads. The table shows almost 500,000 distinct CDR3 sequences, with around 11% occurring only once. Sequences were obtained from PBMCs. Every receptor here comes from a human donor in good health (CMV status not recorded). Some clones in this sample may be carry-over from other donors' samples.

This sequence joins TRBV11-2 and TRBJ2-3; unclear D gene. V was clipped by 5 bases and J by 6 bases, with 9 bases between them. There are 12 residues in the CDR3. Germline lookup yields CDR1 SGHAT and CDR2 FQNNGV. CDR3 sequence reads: CASSPTLDTQYF. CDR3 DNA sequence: TGTGCCAGCAGCCCCACCCTGGATACGCAGTATTTT.

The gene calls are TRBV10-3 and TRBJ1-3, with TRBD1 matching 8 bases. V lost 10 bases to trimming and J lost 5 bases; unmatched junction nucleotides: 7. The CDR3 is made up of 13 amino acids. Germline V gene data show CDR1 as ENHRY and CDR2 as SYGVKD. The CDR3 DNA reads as TGTGCCACCGTTGACAGGGGAAGAAACACCATATATTTT. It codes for CATVDRGRNTIYF.

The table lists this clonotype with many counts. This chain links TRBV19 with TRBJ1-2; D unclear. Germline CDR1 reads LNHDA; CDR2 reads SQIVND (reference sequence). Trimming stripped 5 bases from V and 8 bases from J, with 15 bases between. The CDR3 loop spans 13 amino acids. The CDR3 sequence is CASSLQARRGYTF. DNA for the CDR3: TGTGCCAGTAGTCTCCAGGCCCGGCGGGGCTACACCTTC.

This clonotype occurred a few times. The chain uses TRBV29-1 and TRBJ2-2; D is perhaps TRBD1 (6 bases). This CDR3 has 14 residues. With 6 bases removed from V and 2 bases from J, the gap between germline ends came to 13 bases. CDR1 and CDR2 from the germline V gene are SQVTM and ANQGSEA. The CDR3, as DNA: TGCAGCGTAGGACAGAGACCCAACACCGGGGAGCTGTTTTTT. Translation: CSVGQRPNTGELFF.

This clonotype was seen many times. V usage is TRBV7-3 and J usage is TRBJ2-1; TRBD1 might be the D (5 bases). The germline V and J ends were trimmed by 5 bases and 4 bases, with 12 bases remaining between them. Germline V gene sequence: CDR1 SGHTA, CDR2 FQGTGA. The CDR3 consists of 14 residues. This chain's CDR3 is CASSPSTAYNEQFF. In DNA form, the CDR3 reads TGTGCCAGCAGCCCGTCGACAGCATACAATGAGCAGTTCTTC.

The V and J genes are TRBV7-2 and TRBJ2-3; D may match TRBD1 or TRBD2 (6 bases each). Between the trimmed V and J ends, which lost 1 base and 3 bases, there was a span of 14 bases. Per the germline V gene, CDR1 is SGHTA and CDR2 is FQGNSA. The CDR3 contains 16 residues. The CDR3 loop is CASSLDPGGKTDTQYF. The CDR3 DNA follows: TGTGCCAGCAGCTTAGACCCCGGGGGCAAAACAGATACGCAGTATTTT. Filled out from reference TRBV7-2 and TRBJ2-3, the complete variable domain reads GAGVSQSPSNKVTEKGKDVELRCDPISGHTALYWYRQSLGQGLEFLIYFQGNSAPDKSGLPSDRFSAERTGGSVSTLTIQRTQQEDSAVYLCASSLDPGGKTDTQYFGPGTRLTVL.

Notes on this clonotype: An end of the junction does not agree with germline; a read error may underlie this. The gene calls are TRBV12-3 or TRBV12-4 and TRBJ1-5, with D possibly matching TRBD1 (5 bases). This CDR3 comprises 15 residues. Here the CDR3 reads CASRSQTVVNQHQHF. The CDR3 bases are TGTGCCAGTAGATCCCAGACAGTGGTAAATCAGCACCAGCATTTT.

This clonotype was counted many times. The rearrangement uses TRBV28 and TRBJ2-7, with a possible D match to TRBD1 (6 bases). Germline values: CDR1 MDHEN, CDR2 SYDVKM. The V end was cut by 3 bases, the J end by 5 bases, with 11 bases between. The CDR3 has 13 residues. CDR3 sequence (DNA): TGTGCCAGCAGTTTGTATAGGGGGAACGAGCAGTACTTC. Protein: CASSLYRGNEQYF.

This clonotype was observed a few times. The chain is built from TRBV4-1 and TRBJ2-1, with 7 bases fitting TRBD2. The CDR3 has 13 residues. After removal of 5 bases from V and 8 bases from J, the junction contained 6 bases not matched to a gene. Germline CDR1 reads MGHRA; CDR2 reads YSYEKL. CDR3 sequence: CASSERLAHEQFF. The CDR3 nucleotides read TGCGCCAGCAGCGAACGACTAGCCCATGAGCAGTTCTTC.

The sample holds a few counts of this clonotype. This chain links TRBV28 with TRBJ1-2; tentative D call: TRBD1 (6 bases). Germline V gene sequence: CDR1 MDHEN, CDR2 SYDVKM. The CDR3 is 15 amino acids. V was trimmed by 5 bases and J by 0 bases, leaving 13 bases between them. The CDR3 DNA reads TGTGCCAGCAGTAAAGACAGGACCGCTAACTATGGCTACACCTTC. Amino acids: CASSKDRTANYGYTF.

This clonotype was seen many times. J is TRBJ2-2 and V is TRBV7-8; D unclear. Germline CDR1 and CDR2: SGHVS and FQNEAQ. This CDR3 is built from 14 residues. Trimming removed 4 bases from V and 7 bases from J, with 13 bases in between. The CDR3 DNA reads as TGTGCCAGCAGCTCCGCTGGAAGTGGCGGGGAGCTGTTTTTT. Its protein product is CASSSAGSGGELFF.

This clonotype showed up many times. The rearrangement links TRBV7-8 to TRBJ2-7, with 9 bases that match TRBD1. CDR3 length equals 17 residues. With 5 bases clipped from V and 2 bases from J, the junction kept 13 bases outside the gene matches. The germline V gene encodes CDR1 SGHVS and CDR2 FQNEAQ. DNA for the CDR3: TGTGCCAGCAGCCCCGGTGCCCCCGGGGACAGGGCCTACGAGCAGTACTTC. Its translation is CASSPGAPGDRAYEQYF. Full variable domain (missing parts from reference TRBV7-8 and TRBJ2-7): GAGVSQSPRYKVAKRGQDVALRCDPISGHVSLFWYQQALGQGPEFLTYFQNEAQLDKSGLPSDRFFAERPEGSVSTLKIQRTQQEDSAVYLCASSPGAPGDRAYEQYFGPGTRLTVT.

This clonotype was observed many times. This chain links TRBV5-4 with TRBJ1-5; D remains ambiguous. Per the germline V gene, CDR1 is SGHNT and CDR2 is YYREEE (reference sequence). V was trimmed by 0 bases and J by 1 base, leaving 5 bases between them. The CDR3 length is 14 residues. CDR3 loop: CASSLEPSNQPQHF. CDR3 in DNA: TGTGCCAGCAGCTTGGAACCGAGCAATCAGCCCCAGCATTTT.

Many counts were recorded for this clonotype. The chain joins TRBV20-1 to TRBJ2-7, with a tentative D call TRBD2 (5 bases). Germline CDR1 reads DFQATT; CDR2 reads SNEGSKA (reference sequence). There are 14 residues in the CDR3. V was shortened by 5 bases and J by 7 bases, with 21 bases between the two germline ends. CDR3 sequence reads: CSARSTRSVGEQYF. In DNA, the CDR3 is TGCAGTGCTCGTAGCACTAGATCGGTCGGGGAGCAGTACTTC.

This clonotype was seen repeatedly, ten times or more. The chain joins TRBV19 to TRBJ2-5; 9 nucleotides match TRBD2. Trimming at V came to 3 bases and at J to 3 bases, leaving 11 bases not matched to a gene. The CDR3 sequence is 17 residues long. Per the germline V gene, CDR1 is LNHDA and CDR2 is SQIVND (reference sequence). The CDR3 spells CASSMFGQRGEEETQYF. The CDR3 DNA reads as TGTGCCAGTAGTATGTTCGGCCAGCGGGGGGAAGAAGAGACCCAGTACTTC.

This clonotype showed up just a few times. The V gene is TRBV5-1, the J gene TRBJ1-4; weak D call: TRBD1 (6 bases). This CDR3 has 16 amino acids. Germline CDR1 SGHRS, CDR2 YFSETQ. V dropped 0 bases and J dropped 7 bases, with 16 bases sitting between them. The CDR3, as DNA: TGCGCCAGCAGCTTGGGGTTGGGGGCCTCTATTGAAAAACTGTTTTTT. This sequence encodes CASSLGLGASIEKLFF. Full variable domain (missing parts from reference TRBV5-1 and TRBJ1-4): KAGVTQTPRYLIKTRGQQVTLSCSPISGHRSVSWYQQTPGQGLQFLFEYFSETQRNKGNFPGRFSGRQFSNSRSEMNVSTLELGDSALYLCASSLGLGASIEKLFFGSGTQLSVL.

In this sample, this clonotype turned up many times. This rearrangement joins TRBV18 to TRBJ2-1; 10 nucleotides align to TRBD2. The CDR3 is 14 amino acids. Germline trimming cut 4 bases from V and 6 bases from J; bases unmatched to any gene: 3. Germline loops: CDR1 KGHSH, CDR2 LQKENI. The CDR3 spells CASSRASGGNEQFF. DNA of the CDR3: TGTGCCAGCTCACGAGCTAGCGGGGGCAATGAGCAGTTCTTC.

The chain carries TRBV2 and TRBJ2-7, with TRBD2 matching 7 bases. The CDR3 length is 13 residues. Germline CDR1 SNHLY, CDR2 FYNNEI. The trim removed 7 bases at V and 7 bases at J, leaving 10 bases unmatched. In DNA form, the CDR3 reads TGTGCCAGCACGCCTAGCGGAAGGGGAGAGCAGTACTTC. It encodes CASTPSGRGEQYF.

CDR3 loop: CSAYGTPYEQYF. Here the CDR3 DNA reads TGCAGTGCCTACGGGACACCCTACGAGCAGTACTTC. V is TRBV20-1 and J is TRBJ2-7; tentative D call: TRBD1 (6 bases). The V end was cut by 6 bases, the J end by 2 bases, with 11 bases between. This CDR3 is 12 amino acids long. Germline-derived CDR1 and CDR2 are DFQATT and SNEGSKA (reference sequence).

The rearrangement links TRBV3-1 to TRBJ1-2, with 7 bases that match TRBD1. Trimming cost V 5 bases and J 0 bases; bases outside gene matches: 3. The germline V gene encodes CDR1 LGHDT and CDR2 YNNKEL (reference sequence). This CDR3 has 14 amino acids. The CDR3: CASSDRETNYGYTF. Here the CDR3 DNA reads TGTGCCAGCAGCGACAGGGAAACTAACTATGGCTACACCTTC.

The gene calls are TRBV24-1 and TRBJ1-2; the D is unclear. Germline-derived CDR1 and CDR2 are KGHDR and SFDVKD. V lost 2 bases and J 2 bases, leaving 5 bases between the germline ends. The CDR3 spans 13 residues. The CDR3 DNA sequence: TGTGCCACCAGTGATTCAGGAAACTATGGCTACACCTTC. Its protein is CATSDSGNYGYTF.

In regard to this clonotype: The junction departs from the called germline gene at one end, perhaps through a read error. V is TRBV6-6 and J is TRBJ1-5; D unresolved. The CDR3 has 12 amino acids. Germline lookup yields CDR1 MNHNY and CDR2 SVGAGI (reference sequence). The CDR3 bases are TGTGTCAGCAGTCTCAGCAATCAGCCCCAGCATTTT. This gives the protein CVSSLSNQPQHF.

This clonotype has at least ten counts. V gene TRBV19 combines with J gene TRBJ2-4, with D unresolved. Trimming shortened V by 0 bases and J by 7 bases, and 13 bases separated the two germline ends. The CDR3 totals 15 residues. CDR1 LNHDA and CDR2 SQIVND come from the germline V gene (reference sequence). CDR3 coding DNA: TGTGCCAGTAGTATAGAAGGGTTGGGGTCGAACATTCAGTACTTC. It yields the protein CASSIEGLGSNIQYF.

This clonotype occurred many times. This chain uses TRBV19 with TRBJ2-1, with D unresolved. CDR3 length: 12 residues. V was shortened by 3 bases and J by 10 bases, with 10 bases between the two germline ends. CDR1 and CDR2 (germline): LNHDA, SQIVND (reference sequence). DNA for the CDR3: TGTGCCAGTAGTATGGCTGGGTACGAGCAGTTCTTC. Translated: CASSMAGYEQFF.

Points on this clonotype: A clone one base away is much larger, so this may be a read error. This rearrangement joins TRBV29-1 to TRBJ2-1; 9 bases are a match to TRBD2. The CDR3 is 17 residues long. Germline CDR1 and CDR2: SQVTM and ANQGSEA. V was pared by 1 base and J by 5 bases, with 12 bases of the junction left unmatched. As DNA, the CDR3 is TGCAGCGTTGAAGGTCGCGCTTCGAGCGGGGGGCACAATGAGCAGTTCTTC. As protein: CSVEGRASSGGHNEQFF.

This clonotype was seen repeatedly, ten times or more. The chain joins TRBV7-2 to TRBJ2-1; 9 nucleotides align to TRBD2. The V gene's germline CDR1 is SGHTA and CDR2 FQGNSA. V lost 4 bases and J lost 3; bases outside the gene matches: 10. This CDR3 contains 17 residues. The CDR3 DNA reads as TGTGCCAGCAGCTCCCGGAGCGGGGGGCCGGGCTACAATGAGCAGTTCTTC. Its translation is CASSSRSGGPGYNEQFF.

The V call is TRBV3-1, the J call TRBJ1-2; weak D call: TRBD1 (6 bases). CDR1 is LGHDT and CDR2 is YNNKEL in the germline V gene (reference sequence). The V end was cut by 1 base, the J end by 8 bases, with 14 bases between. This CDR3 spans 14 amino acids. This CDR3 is CASSQVTGTRGYTF. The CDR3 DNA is TGTGCCAGCAGCCAAGTAACCGGGACAAGGGGCTACACCTTC.

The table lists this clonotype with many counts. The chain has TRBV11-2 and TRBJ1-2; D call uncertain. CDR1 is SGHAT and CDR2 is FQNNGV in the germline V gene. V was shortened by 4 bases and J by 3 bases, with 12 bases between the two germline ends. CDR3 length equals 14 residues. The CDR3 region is CASSSGRFDYGYTF. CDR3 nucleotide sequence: TGTGCCAGCAGCTCCGGTCGGTTTGACTATGGCTACACCTTC.

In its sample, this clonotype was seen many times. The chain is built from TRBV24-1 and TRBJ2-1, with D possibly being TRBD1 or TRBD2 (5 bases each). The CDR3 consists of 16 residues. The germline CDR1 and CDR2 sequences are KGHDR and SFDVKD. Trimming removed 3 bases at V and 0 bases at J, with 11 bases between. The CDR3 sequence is CATSDPGPGSYNEQFF. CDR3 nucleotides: TGTGCCACCAGTGATCCGGGGCCCGGCTCCTACAATGAGCAGTTCTTC.

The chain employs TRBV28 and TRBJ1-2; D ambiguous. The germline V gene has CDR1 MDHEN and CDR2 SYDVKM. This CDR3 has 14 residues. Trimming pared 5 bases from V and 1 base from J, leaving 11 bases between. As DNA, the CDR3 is TGTGCCAGCAGTCCGCCACGTGATAACTATGGCTACACCTTC. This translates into CASSPPRDNYGYTF.

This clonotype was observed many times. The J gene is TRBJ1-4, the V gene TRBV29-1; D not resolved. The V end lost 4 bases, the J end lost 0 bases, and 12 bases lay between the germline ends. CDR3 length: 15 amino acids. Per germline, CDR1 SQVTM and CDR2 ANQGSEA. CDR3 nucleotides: TGCAGCGTTGCCCTTTTTGCCGCAACTAATGAAAAACTGTTTTTT. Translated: CSVALFAATNEKLFF.

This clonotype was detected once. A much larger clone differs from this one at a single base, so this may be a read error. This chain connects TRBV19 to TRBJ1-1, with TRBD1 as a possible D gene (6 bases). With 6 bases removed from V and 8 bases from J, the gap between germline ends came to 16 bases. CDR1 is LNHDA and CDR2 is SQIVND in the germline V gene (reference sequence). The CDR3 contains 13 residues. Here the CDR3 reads CASRSTGKVEAFF. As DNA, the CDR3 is TGTGCCAGTAGATCCACAGGGAAGGTGGAAGCTTTCTTT.